Shown below are 8 T cell receptor beta chains from a single sample sequenced in a study of blood T cells in healthy people across ages. A second PCR, run for roughly 7 to 11 cycles, used a sample-barcoded 5' primer plus a J-beta primer mix. Via MiXCR, TCRdb re-called the 5' RACE reads, giving one row per CDR3 protein. Of about 1.1 million distinct CDR3 sequences listed, under 40% are singletons. The sample taken for sequencing was blood. These TCRs come from a man in his late teens or twenties in good health.

The chain combines TRBV9 with TRBJ2-1; D gene ambiguous. Germline V gene sequence: CDR1 SGDLS, CDR2 YYNGEE. This CDR3 comprises 14 residues. V was trimmed by 0 bases and J by 9 bases, leaving 13 bases between them. The chain's CDR3 is CASSVVGLPFEQFF. In DNA, the CDR3 is TGTGCCAGCAGCGTAGTTGGCCTCCCTTTTGAGCAGTTCTTC.

This clonotype was seen a handful of times. The genes are TRBV12-3 or TRBV12-4 and TRBJ2-5, with D tentatively TRBD2 (7 bases). V was trimmed by 3 bases and J by 1 base, leaving 18 bases between them. This CDR3 spans 17 amino acids. CDR3 coding DNA: TGTGCCAGCAGTTTGTGTCCCGGGGGGCCCTTCCAAGAGACCCAGTACTTC. Translation gives CASSLCPGGPFQETQYF.

V gene TRBV4-2 combines with J gene TRBJ1-2; the D gene is possibly TRBD1 (5 bases). The CDR3 is made up of 16 amino acids. Germline assignment: CDR1 LGHNA and CDR2 YNFKEQ. With 4 bases removed from V and 4 bases from J, the gap between germline ends came to 19 bases. The CDR3, as DNA: TGTGCCAGCAGCCCTGACGGACAAGGCCGAAGCTATGGCTACACCTTC. It is translated as CASSPDGQGRSYGYTF.

As concerns this clonotype: At one end, the junction sequence differs from germline, possibly due to a read error. CDR3 amino acids: CAGSLARLRSSYNEQFF. The CDR3 DNA reads as TGTGCCGGCAGCTTAGCGCGCTTGAGGAGCTCCTACAATGAGCAGTTCTTC. The J gene is TRBJ2-1, the V gene TRBV7-2; TRBD2 might be the D (5 bases). The germline V gene encodes CDR1 SGHTA and CDR2 FQGNSA. The CDR3 length is 17 residues.

This chain joins TRBV6-6 and TRBJ2-6; D unclear. V shed 4 bases and J shed 3 bases, with 13 bases lying between them. The CDR3 runs 16 residues. Germline V CDR1 and CDR2: MNHNY, SVGAGI (reference sequence). The CDR3 bases are TGTGCCAGCAGTTCTCAGACCGAACTTGGGGCCAACGTCCTGACTTTC. Its translation: CASSSQTELGANVLTF.

There are a few counts of this clonotype. The chain is built from TRBV9 and TRBJ2-3; 7 bases fit TRBD2. This CDR3 contains 15 residues. V shed 1 base, J shed 2 bases, and the junction held 4 bases outside the gene matches. From germline, CDR1 is SGDLS and CDR2 YYNGEE. DNA of the CDR3: TGTGCCAGCAGCGTATCGGGGGGACTCACAGATACGCAGTATTTT. Its protein is CASSVSGGLTDTQYF. The full variable domain, rest sourced from reference TRBV9 and TRBJ2-3, is DSGVTQTPKHLITATGQRVTLRCSPRSGDLSVYWYQQSLDQGLQFLIQYYNGEERAKGNILERFSAQQFPDLHSELNLSSLELGDSALYFCASSVSGGLTDTQYFGPGTRLTVL.

The rearrangement uses TRBV27 and TRBJ2-1; D is unclear. The CDR3 sequence is 14 residues long. Trimming removed 3 bases at V and 7 bases at J, with 13 bases between. Germline-derived CDR1 and CDR2 are MNHEY and SMNVEV (reference sequence). The CDR3 region has the DNA TGTGCCAGCAGTTTTACTCCACTGGGAAATGAGCAGTTCTTC. Residues: CASSFTPLGNEQFF.

This chain connects TRBV20-1 to TRBJ2-3; D remains ambiguous. This CDR3 region has 11 residues. The V end was cut by 6 bases, the J end by 5 bases, with 9 bases between. CDR1 and CDR2 from the germline V gene are DFQATT and SNEGSKA (reference sequence). This CDR3 is CSAQAGDTQYF. The CDR3 DNA sequence: TGCAGTGCCCAAGCCGGAGATACGCAGTATTTT.